This T cell receptor (beta chain) was identified in a study of ipilimumab plus nivolumab after autologous stem cell transplantation. Trimming shortened V by 2 bases and J by 2 bases, and 4 bases separated the two germline ends. CDR1 is SGHVS, CDR2 FQNEAQ, per germline. The CDR3 length is 13 residues. Starting 14 to 28 days after autologous transplant, ipilimumab 1 mg/kg was given. Through week 26, nivolumab 3 mg/kg IV was given weeks 1, 4, 7, 10, then biweekly. Produced via immunoSEQ multiplex PCR; TCRdb's table is partial and in-frame only. The sample records roughly 15,000 clones, about 77% being singletons.

The clonotype was recovered from a male donor with diffuse large B-cell lymphoma. The specimen was PBMCs, collected in a trial of ipilimumab plus nivolumab as post-transplant consolidation. The chain is built from TRBV7-8 and TRBJ1-5; D remains ambiguous. CDR3 sequence: CASSLPGNQPQHF. The DNA for the CDR3 is TGTGCCAGCAGCTTACCCGGCAATCAGCCCCAGCATTTT.